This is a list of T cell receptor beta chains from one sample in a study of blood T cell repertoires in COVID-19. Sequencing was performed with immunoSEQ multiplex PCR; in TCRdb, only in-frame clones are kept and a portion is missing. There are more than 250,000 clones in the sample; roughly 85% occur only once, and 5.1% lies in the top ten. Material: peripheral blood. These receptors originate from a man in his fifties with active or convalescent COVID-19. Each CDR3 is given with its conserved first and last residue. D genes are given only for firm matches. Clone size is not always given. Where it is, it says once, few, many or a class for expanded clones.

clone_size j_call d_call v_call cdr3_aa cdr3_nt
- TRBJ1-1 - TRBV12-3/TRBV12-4 CASSLGPYTEAFF TGTGCCAGCAGTTTAGGGCCCTACACTGAAGCTTTCTTT
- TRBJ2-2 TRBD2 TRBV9 CASSVGGLAGAGELFF TGTGCCAGCAGCGTAGGGGGACTAGCGGGAGCCGGGGAGCTGTTTTTT
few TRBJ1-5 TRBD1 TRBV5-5 CASSLWGQGDQPQHF TGTGCCAGCAGCTTGTGGGGGCAGGGGGATCAGCCCCAGCATTTT
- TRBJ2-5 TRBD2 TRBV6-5 CASSKSGRAQETQYF TGTGCCAGCAGCAAAAGCGGGAGGGCCCAAGAGACCCAGTACTTC
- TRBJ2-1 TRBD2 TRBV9 CASSVGGGSSYNEQFF TGTGCCAGCAGCGTAGGTGGCGGGAGCTCCTACAATGAGCAGTTCTTC
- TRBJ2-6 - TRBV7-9 CASSSYSGANVLTF TGTGCCAGCAGCTCGTACTCTGGGGCCAACGTCCTGACTTTC
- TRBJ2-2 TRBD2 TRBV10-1 CARLTSGRNTGELFF TGCGCCAGGTTGACTAGCGGGAGGAACACCGGGGAGCTGTTTTTT
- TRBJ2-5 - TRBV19 CASSNIGLDQETQYF TGTGCCAGTAGTAATATAGGACTCGATCAAGAGACCCAGTACTTC
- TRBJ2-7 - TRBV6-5 CASGDPGVFVYEQYF TGTGCCAGCGGGGACCCAGGGGTTTTTGTATACGAGCAGTACTTC
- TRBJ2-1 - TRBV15 CATRPEGDNHYNEQFF TGTGCCACCAGGCCTGAGGGTGACAACCATTACAATGAGCAGTTCTTC
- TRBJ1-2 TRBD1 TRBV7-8 CASSLGRQGFSSNYGYTF TGTGCCAGCAGCTTAGGGAGACAGGGATTCTCCTCTAACTATGGCTACACCTTC
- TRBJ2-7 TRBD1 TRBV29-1 CSVDLGQEKDEQYF TGCAGCGTTGACCTGGGACAGGAAAAGGACGAGCAGTACTTC
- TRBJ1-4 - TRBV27 CASSSGLAANEKLFF TGTGCCAGCAGTTCGGGACTCGCAGCTAATGAAAAACTGTTTTTT
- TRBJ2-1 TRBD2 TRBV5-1 CASSLSGRGNEQFF TGCGCCAGCAGCTTAAGCGGGAGGGGTAATGAGCAGTTCTTC
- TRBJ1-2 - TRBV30 CASQSVTTDYGYTF TGTGCCTCCCAATCGGTAACCACAGACTATGGCTACACCTTC
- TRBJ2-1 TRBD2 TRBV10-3 CASIGTRGYNEQFF TGTGCCAGCATCGGGACTAGAGGGTACAATGAGCAGTTCTTC
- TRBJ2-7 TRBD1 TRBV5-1 CASSAGQGPYEQYF TGCGCCAGCAGCGCGGGACAGGGTCCCTACGAGCAGTACTTC